The rows below give T cell receptor beta chains drawn from one sample of a study of blood T cell repertoires in COVID-19. The protocol was immunoSEQ multiplex PCR, while the TCRdb copy is restricted to in-frame clones and leaves out a portion. The sample records 350,000 to 400,000 clones, around 89% being singletons. Sequenced input: PBMCs or T cells enriched from blood (not recorded which). Source of these receptors: a woman between 18 and 29 years old who had recovered from COVID-19. Both conserved end residues are part of each CDR3.

cdr3_aa,v_call,j_call
CATSREQANYGYTF,TRBV15,TRBJ1-2
CASRQTLNTEAFF,TRBV6-5,TRBJ1-1
CASSLSYGQPQHF,TRBV27,TRBJ1-5
CASSQEVTGFNSPLHF,TRBV14,TRBJ1-6
CATTTSSNEKLFF,TRBV7-9,TRBJ1-4
CAISVDRFSGNTIYF,TRBV10-3,TRBJ1-3
CASSIDWDRRYFYEQYF,TRBV19,TRBJ2-7
CASSSQETQYF,TRBV5-6,TRBJ2-5
CASSWGQAGNTIYF,TRBV28,TRBJ1-3
CASRRDSSYGYTF,TRBV12-3/TRBV12-4,TRBJ1-2
CASSLERINEQFF,TRBV5-4,TRBJ2-1
CATSGSTGELFF,TRBV24-1,TRBJ2-2
CASSPGGRPQHF,TRBV27,TRBJ1-5
CASSVSVGDKGEKLFF,TRBV6-1,TRBJ1-4
CASSYSGSRTYYEQYF,TRBV6-5,TRBJ2-7
CASSRGGSRTDTQYF,TRBV7-8,TRBJ2-3
CASSRGQGDTEAFF,TRBV6-5,TRBJ1-1
CASSYPSGSSNSPLHF,TRBV6-2/TRBV6-3,TRBJ1-6
CASRMQGHTEAFF,TRBV4-1,TRBJ1-1
CASSPRAGVGNTIYF,TRBV27,TRBJ1-3
CASSPDRYYGYTF,TRBV18,TRBJ1-2
CASSLQVNQPQHF,TRBV4-3,TRBJ1-5
CASSTNGLVTFF,TRBV5-6,TRBJ2-1
CASMLTRYQETQYF,TRBV7-2,TRBJ2-5
CASSFRLKGAWGEAFF,TRBV13,TRBJ1-1
CASRPGTGGASYGYTF,TRBV7-9,TRBJ1-2
CASRPLAGYNEQFF,TRBV28,TRBJ2-1
CASSHPELAGVYNEQFF,TRBV5-1,TRBJ2-1
CASTQEVAPYGYTF,TRBV7-2,TRBJ1-2
CASSQQGMNTEAFF,TRBV27,TRBJ1-1
CSVDRYNEQFF,TRBV29-1,TRBJ2-1
CASSYSRIPYGYTF,TRBV6-5,TRBJ1-2
CASKLMGPDVLGGDGYTF,TRBV2,TRBJ1-2
CASSLSAVQETQYF,TRBV9,TRBJ2-5
CASSGARSGGEETQYF,TRBV2,TRBJ2-5
CASSVGAGEGTGELFF,TRBV9,TRBJ2-2
CASSPPPGQGLGNAFF,TRBV4-2,TRBJ1-1
CAWSPDGNQPQHF,TRBV30,TRBJ1-5
CASSIGASGSYEQYF,TRBV19,TRBJ2-7
CASSFTMRGGEYEQYF,TRBV27,TRBJ2-7
CATTQGALLPGELFF,TRBV15,TRBJ2-2
CASSTSGGPNEQFF,TRBV6-2/TRBV6-3,TRBJ2-1
CASSFHRGRANEKLFF,TRBV28,TRBJ1-4
CASSPPTGYNEQFF,TRBV5-6,TRBJ2-1
CSVAGGAGQPQHF,TRBV29-1,TRBJ1-5
CASSGQNTDTQYF,TRBV18,TRBJ2-3
CASSNGQGATDTQYF,TRBV5-1,TRBJ2-3
CASSHRTSGVETQYF,TRBV28,TRBJ2-5
CASRPGLNTEAFF,TRBV28,TRBJ1-1
CASSQYGETQYF,TRBV3-1/TRBV3-2,TRBJ2-5
CASSPLTVTDTQYF,TRBV18,TRBJ2-3
CASSPGGNYGYTF,TRBV19,TRBJ1-2
CASSYLGQPYEQYF,TRBV6-5,TRBJ2-7
CASSLTGDSPLHF,TRBV5-8,TRBJ1-6
CASSQFQGREEETQYF,TRBV4-1,TRBJ2-5
CASSSGQGMGYTF,TRBV18,TRBJ1-2
CAWGTGGDLRHILGYTF,TRBV30,TRBJ1-2
CASSTGTSSFNEQFF,TRBV5-4,TRBJ2-1